This T cell receptor (beta chain) was documented in a study of shared clonotypes between healthy human individuals. Whole-study context: Aged 18 to 49, the donors were a couple of women and three men. Study results and limitations: Unshared clonotypes carried lower generation probabilities than those common to all four donors.

This clone showed up just once. Antigen: not known. Donation came from healthy HIV-negative adults that had no recent acute infections or vaccinations. Sequenced by immunoSEQ multiplex PCR; TCRdb stores in-frame clones only, minus some. Here the sample spans about 1 million clones, about 75% being singletons. This CDR3 has 13 residues. The V end was cut by 2 bases, the J end by 4 bases, with 7 bases between. CDR1 is MGHRA, CDR2 YSYEKL, per germline. The sequence was obtained from a man between 18 and 29 years old in good health. The sample consisted of memory CD4+ T cells sorted from blood. Subset noted: CD45RA-negative fraction. This chain links TRBV4-1 with TRBJ2-3; D may be TRBD1 (6 bases). CDR3 region: CASSQSGADTQYF. Here the CDR3 DNA reads TGCGCCAGCAGCCAATCAGGGGCAGATACGCAGTATTTT.